Listed below are T cell receptor beta chains from one sample, sequenced in a study of OX40 agonist ivuxolimab in advanced cancers. Assay used: immunoSEQ multiplex PCR; TCRdb lists only in-frame clones, some missing. The sample shows approximately 60,000 clones, over 75% of them seen only once. This specimen was CD4+ or CD8+ T cells sorted from blood, taken in a trial of the OX40 agonist ivuxolimab. These receptors all stem from an adult with an advanced solid tumor such as melanoma, head and neck, liver or kidney cancer. Each CDR3 is given with its conserved first and last residue. A D gene is named only where the DNA matches it firmly. Clone size is given for some rows only: seen once, a few or many times, or a class if the clone is expanded.

TRBJ2-3 once TRBV10-3 TRBD1 TGTGCCATCAGTGTCCACGGACAGGGAGTCACAGATACGCAGTATTTT CAISVHGQGVTDTQYF
TRBJ1-1 - TRBV5-1 TRBD1 TGCGCCAGCAGCCTGGACAGGGAGGCGAACACTGAAGCTTTCTTT CASSLDREANTEAFF
TRBJ1-4 - TRBV28 - TGTGCCAGCAGTGAAAGGAATGAAAAACTGTTTTTT CASSERNEKLFF
TRBJ2-7 - TRBV7-2 - TGTGCCAGCAGCATAAGAGGGGGGGACGAGCAGTACTTC CASSIRGGDEQYF
TRBJ1-1 - TRBV4-3 TRBD1 TGCGCCAGCAGCCAGCGACAGGGCTACACTGAAGCTTTCTTT CASSQRQGYTEAFF
TRBJ1-1 - TRBV2 - TGTGCCAGCAGAACTCAGGGGTACACTGAAGCTTTCTTT CASRTQGYTEAFF
TRBJ1-1 - TRBV10-3 - TGTGCCACCGAGAGGGGGGGAAACGCTGAAGCTTTCTTT CATERGGNAEAFF
TRBJ1-2 - TRBV9 - TGTGCCAGCAGCGTAGACCCACGAGGACAAACTAATAATGGCTACACCTTC CASSVDPRGQTNNGYTF
TRBJ2-7 - TRBV11-1 TRBD1 TGTGCCAGCAGCTTGGGAGGGACAGGGTCCTACGAGCAGTACTTC CASSLGGTGSYEQYF
TRBJ2-2 - TRBV7-2 - TGTGCCAGCAGCCGAGAGGCAGGGACGGTCGGGGAGCTGTTTTTT CASSREAGTVGELFF
TRBJ2-3 - TRBV10-3 - TGTGCCATCGGTGCGAGGCTTGGCACAGATACGCAGTATTTT CAIGARLGTDTQYF
TRBJ2-7 once TRBV9 TRBD2 TGTGCCAGCAGCGTAGGCTTGGGGAGCGGGAGTTTATCGTACGAGCAGTACTTC CASSVGLGSGSLSYEQYF
TRBJ1-3 - TRBV6-5 - TGTGCCAGCAGGAAGACGGGTGGAAACACCATATATTTT CASRKTGGNTIYF
TRBJ2-4 - TRBV5-4 - TGTGCCAGCAGCTCCCCAGGGGCACTAGCCAAAAACATTCAGTACTTC CASSSPGALAKNIQYF
TRBJ1-1 - TRBV18 - TGTGCCAGCTCACCATATGCAGGGCGGACTGAAGCTTTCTTT CASSPYAGRTEAFF
TRBJ2-4 - TRBV13 - TGTGCCAGCAGCTCCCAGGTGACGGAGATGAGGGCCAAAAACATTCAGTACTTC CASSSQVTEMRAKNIQYF
TRBJ2-3 - TRBV10-3 TRBD2 TGTGCCATCGCAGGGACTAGCGGGGTTAGGGATACGCAGTATTTT CAIAGTSGVRDTQYF
TRBJ2-2 - TRBV9 TRBD1 TGTGCCAGCAGCGAGGGGGCAGTGCGCGCCGGGGAGCTGTTTTTT CASSEGAVRAGELFF
TRBJ1-4 - TRBV7-9 TRBD1 TGTGCCAGCACCTTACGACAGGGTGGGGAAAAACTGTTTTTT CASTLRQGGEKLFF
TRBJ1-6 - TRBV25-1 - TGTGCCAGCAGGCGGGACGCCGATAATTCACCCCTCCACTTT CASRRDADNSPLHF
TRBJ1-1 - TRBV5-6 - TGTGCCAGCAGGAGAGGGACCTTGAACACTGAAGCTTTCTTT CASRRGTLNTEAFF
TRBJ1-5 - TRBV7-9 - TGTGCCAGCAGCTTAGCAGGGGTTGGGCCCCAGCATTTT CASSLAGVGPQHF
TRBJ2-7 - TRBV5-8 TRBD2 TGTGCCAGCAGCCGGTGGACTAGCGGGACCTACGAGCAGTACTTC CASSRWTSGTYEQYF
TRBJ2-7 - TRBV5-1 TRBD2 TGCGCCAGCAGCTTGGAGCGGGGTCTGTACGAGCAGTACTTC CASSLERGLYEQYF
TRBJ2-7 few TRBV6-5 - TGTGCCAGCAGTTACTCGGGCAGCGGCCTCTACGAGCAGTACTTC CASSYSGSGLYEQYF
TRBJ2-7 - TRBV28 TRBD1 TGTGCCAGCGCACCGTGGGGTCTGGGGACAGCTTCCTACGAGCAGTACTTC CASAPWGLGTASYEQYF
TRBJ1-2 - TRBV28 TRBD1 TGTGCCAGCAGTACACAGGGGAGATATGGCTACACCTTC CASSTQGRYGYTF
TRBJ1-2 - TRBV6-1 - TGTGCCAGCACCGGTTACTATGGCTACACCTTC CASTGYYGYTF
TRBJ2-7 - TRBV18 TRBD1 TGTGCCAGCTCACCATTCGACAGGGGCTACGAGCAGTACTTC CASSPFDRGYEQYF
TRBJ1-6 - TRBV27 - TGTGCCAGCAGTTTATTTGGGCAGGGCTTTTCACCCCTCCACTTT CASSLFGQGFSPLHF
TRBJ2-1 - TRBV11-2 - TGTGCCAGCAGCTTATCTGGGCCCTACAATGAGCAGCTCTTC CASSLSGPYNEQLF
TRBJ2-5 - TRBV29-1 - TGCAGCGTTGAAGGGGTGTGGGCAGACCGGGAGACCCAGTACTTC CSVEGVWADRETQYF
TRBJ1-2 once TRBV18 - TGTGCCAGCTCACCACGAGCGGATGGCTACACCTTC CASSPRADGYTF
TRBJ2-5 few TRBV5-8 - TGTGCCAGCAGCTTGGACAGTTGGACCCAGTACTTC CASSLDSWTQYF
TRBJ2-5 - TRBV14 - TGTGCCAGCAGCCAGGGAGCGGGAGAGACCCAGTACTTC CASSQGAGETQYF
TRBJ1-2 - TRBV19 - TGTGCCAGTAGTATAGTATCGACGGGTCGGAGACTTGGCTACACCTTC CASSIVSTGRRLGYTF
TRBJ1-2 - TRBV9 - TGTGCCAGCAGCGCTTTATCATCGGGGGCGAACTATGGCTACACCTTC CASSALSSGANYGYTF
TRBJ2-3 - TRBV5-4 - TGTGCCAGCAGCGGTGGCGGGGGCCGCACAGATACGCAGTATTTT CASSGGGGRTDTQYF
TRBJ1-5 - TRBV19 TRBD1 TGTGCCAGCCGCAGGGGGCAGAGCAATCAGCCCCAGCATTTT CASRRGQSNQPQHF
TRBJ2-7 - TRBV7-9 TRBD1 TGTGCCAGCAGCCTGGGGACAGGGTACAAAACGGGCCCCTACGAGCAGTACTTC CASSLGTGYKTGPYEQYF
TRBJ2-7 - TRBV11-2 - TGTGCCAGCAGCCGTCTTCTTCTAGAAAACGAGCAGTACTTC CASSRLLLENEQYF
TRBJ1-2 few TRBV7-9 TRBD1 TGTGCCAGCAGCTCGGACAGGGGTGGATATGGCTACACCTTC CASSSDRGGYGYTF
TRBJ2-1 few TRBV12-5 - TGTGCTAGTGGTTTGGCCCCCTCCCCAGCGTACAATGAGCAGTTCTTC CASGLAPSPAYNEQFF
TRBJ2-7 - TRBV5-4 - TGTGCCAGCAGCTTGGGCGGCCCAGGGGCCTACGAGCAGTACTTC CASSLGGPGAYEQYF